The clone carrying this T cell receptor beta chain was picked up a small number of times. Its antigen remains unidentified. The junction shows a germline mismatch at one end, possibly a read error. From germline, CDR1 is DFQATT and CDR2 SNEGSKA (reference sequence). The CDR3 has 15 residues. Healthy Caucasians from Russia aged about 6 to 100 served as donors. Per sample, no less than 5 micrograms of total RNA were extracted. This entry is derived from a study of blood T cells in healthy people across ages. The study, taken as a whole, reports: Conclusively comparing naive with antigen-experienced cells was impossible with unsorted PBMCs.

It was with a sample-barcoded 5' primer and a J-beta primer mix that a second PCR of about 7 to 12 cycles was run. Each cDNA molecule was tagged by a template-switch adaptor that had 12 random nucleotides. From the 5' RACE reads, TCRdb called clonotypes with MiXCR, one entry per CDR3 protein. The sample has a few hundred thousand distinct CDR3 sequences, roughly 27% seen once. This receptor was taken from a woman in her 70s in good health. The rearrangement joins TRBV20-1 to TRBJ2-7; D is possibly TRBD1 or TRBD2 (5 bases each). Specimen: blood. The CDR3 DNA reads TGCAGTGCAAGAGCCGGGACGCAGAACTCCTACGAGCAGTACTTC. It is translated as CSARAGTQNSYEQYF.